This T cell receptor beta chain stems from a study of cytomegalovirus exposure and HLA in healthy donors. Across the whole study: Around 85 million unique TCR sequences came from HLA-typed donors in an early release.

Points from the study as a whole: Analysis was performed later, and it showed HLA-associated TCR beta chains to be more clonally expanded than equally common others. Despite most TCR sequences being rare, some public TCRs occurred in many donors.

As for this clone: Its matching antigen is unknown.

Primers: 60 Vbeta forward and 13 Jbeta reverse. Assay used: immunoSEQ multiplex PCR; TCRdb lists only in-frame clones, some missing. Recorded here are 130,000 to 150,000 clones; the top ten clones represent 0.8% to 1%. The CDR3 totals 14 residues. Germline V gene data show CDR1 as SGHNT and CDR2 as YYREEE (reference sequence). With 4 bases clipped from V and 5 bases from J, the junction kept 6 bases outside the gene matches. The V call is TRBV5-4, the J call TRBJ1-2; TRBD1 matches 9 bases. The sequencing input was PBMCs. This TCR came from a male donor in good health and CMV-seronegative. CDR3 protein: CASSPLDRGYGYTF. CDR3 nucleotide sequence: TGTGCCAGCAGCCCCCTGGACAGGGGTTATGGCTACACCTTC.